This T cell receptor (beta chain) came from a study of blood T cell repertoires in COVID-19. Whole-study context: Samples representing acute and convalescent COVID-19 were sourced from the United States, Italy and Spain. PBMCs, B-cell-depleted T cells, or T cells were the source of the cDNA or gDNA that made up the material.

The CDR3 runs 15 residues. Germline CDR1 MNHEY, CDR2 SVGAGI. The J segment lost 1 base and the V segment lost 6 bases, leaving 6 bases of the junction unmatched. In the authors' workflow: Quantification of nucleated cells was approximated via reference gene primer amplification. Libraries were prepared by immunoSEQ multiplex PCR; TCRdb keeps only in-frame clonotypes and omits some of them. D and trimming were read from the DNA, whereas the V and J calls and clone size are those reported in that table. The sample lists about 59,000 clones, approximately 82% occurring once. The chain is built from TRBV6-5 and TRBJ2-1, with 7 nucleotides matching TRBD1. Sequencing was done on a sample of peripheral blood. The clonotype was recovered from an elderly man with acute or convalescent COVID-19. The CDR3 protein is CASSLDRASYNEQFF. The CDR3 nucleotides are TGTGCCAGCAGCCTCGACAGGGCGTCCTACAATGAGCAGTTCTTC.